This T cell receptor beta chain was profiled in a study of PD-1 blockade in mismatch repair-deficient tumors. Study findings and constraints: Rapid post-treatment expansion, then contraction, generally preceding radiologic response, marked tumor-resident clones.

Repertoires were generated with immunoSEQ multiplex PCR, while TCRdb's copy carries only in-frame clones and drops some. The data show about 34,000 clones, with approximately 80% seen just once and about 3.7% held by the top ten. Turning to this clone: Its antigen is not identified.

Trimming removed 2 bases from V and 10 bases from J, with 9 bases in between. Germline V gene data show CDR1 as SGHVS and CDR2 as FNYEAQ. The CDR3 has 13 amino acids. PCR or immunohistochemistry showed mismatch repair deficiency in every enrolled patient. TCRs were sequenced from a few patients responding to pembrolizumab. Sequenced here: PBMCs, sampled less than 7 weeks after starting pembrolizumab. The chain joins TRBV7-6 to TRBJ1-6; D gene uncertain. This TCR was sampled from an adult with mismatch repair-deficient cancer. DNA of the CDR3: TGTGCCAGCAGCTTAAGCGGAAGGTCACCCCTCCACTTT. Translating gives CASSLSGRSPLHF.